These T cell receptor beta chains were read from a single sample in a study of blood T cell repertoires in COVID-19. The protocol was immunoSEQ multiplex PCR, while the TCRdb copy is restricted to in-frame clones and leaves out a portion. The sample comprises 200,000 or so clones, 80% to 95% of which are singletons, and over 0.75% rests with the top ten. The sequencing sample was made of peripheral blood. These receptors were collected from a man aged 55 to 70 with COVID-19, enrolled during active disease. Both conserved end residues are part of each CDR3.

V gene | CDR3 protein
TRBV21-1 | CASSKGRGGGYTF
TRBV4-2 | CASSQEGQRTNEKLFF
TRBV2 | CASSLTGGTGYGYTF
TRBV6-5 | CASSLVDSNQPQHF
TRBV28 | CATTGPTGNTIYF
TRBV7-2 | CASSPRDIGQNTEAFF
TRBV27 | CASSLYGQGGNYGYTF
TRBV19 | CASGWGLRWVKPQHF
TRBV2 | CASSPRGPSGQYF
TRBV7-8 | CASTLGGQGRYYGYTF
TRBV2 | CASSESPNTEAFF
TRBV6-2/TRBV6-3 | CASSRTASGYTF
TRBV30 | CAWSSLLAGGDTQYF